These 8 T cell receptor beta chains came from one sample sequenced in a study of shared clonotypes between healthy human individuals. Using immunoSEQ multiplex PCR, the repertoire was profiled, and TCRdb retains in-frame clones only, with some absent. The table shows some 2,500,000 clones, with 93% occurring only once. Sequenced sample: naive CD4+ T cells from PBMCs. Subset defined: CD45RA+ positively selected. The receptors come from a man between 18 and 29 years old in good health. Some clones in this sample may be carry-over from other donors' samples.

The CDR3 protein is CASSRTYMTNEKLFF. The CDR3 region has the DNA TGTGCCAGCAGTCGGACATACATGACTAATGAAAAACTGTTTTTT. The chain links TRBV6-5 to TRBJ1-4; D perhaps matches TRBD1 (5 bases). The length of the CDR3 is 15 residues. V lost 5 bases to trimming and J lost 2 bases, with 12 bases between them. Germline V gives CDR1 MNHEY, CDR2 SVGAGI.

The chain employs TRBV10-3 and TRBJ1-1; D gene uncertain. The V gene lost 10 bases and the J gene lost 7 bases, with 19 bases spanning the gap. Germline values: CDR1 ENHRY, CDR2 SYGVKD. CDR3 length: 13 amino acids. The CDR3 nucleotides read TGTGCCACCCTGAGTGTGGAGGAGCTTGAAGCTTTCTTT. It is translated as CATLSVEELEAFF.

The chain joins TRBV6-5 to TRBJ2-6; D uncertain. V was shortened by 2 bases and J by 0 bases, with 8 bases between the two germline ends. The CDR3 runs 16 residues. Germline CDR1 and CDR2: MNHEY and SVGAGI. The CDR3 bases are TGTGCCAGCAGTTACAATTGGTTCTCTGGGGCCAACGTCCTGACTTTC. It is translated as CASSYNWFSGANVLTF.

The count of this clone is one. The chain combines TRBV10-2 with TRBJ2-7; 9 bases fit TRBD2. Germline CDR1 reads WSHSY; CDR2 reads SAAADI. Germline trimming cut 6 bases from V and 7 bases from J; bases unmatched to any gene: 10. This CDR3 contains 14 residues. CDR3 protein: CASRELAGPGEQYF. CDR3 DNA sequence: TGCGCCAGCAGGGAACTAGCGGGTCCTGGAGAGCAGTACTTC.

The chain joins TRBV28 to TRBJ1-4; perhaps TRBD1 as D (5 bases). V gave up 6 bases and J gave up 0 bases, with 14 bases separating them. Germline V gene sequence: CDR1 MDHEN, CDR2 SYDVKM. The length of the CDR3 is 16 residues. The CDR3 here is CASSLGQGSTNEKLFF. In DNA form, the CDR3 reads TGTGCCAGCAGCCTGGGGCAGGGCTCAACTAATGAAAAACTGTTTTTT.

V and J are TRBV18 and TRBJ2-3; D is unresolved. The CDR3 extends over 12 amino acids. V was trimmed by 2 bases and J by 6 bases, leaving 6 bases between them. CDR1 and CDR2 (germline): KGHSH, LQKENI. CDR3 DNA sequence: TGTGCCAGCTCACCAAGTATGGATACGCAGTATTTT. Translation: CASSPSMDTQYF.

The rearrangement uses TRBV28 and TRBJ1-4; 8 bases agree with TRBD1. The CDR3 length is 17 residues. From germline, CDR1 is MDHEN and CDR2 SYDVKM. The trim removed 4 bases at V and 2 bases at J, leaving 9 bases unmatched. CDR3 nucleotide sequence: TGTGCCAGCAGTTCCCAGACAGGGGCTGTGACTAATGAAAAACTGTTTTTT. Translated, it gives CASSSQTGAVTNEKLFF.

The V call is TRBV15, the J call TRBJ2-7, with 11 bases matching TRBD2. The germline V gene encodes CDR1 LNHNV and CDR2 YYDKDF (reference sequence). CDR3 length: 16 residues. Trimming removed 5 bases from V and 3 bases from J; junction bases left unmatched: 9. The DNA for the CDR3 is TGTGCCACCAGCCGAACTAGCGGGAGTTTCGACTACGAGCAGTACTTC. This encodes CATSRTSGSFDYEQYF.